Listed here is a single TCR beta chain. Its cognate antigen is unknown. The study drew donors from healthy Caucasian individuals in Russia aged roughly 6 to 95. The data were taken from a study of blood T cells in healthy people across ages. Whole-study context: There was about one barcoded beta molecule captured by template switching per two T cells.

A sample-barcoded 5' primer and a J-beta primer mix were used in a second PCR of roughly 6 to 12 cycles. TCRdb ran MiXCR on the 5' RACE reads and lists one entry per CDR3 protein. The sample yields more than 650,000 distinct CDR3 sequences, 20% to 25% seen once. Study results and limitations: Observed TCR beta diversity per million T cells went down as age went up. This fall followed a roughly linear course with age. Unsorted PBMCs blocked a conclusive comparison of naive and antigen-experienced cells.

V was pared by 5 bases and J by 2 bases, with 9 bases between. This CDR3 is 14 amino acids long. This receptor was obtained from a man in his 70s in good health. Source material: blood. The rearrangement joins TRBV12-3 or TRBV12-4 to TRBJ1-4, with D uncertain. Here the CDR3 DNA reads TGTGCCAGCAGTAGAGAGGGCACTAATGAAAAACTGTTTTTT. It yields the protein CASSREGTNEKLFF.